This note documents a single T cell receptor beta chain sequence. This sample stems from a study of blood T cell repertoires in COVID-19. Study background: COVID-19 samples from acute and convalescent phases originated in the United States, Italy and Spain. Sample material is recorded as cDNA or gDNA derived from T cells, B-cell-depleted T cells, or PBMCs.

Assay used: immunoSEQ multiplex PCR; TCRdb lists only in-frame clones, some missing. Found here are about 160,000 clones, over 65% of them singletons; the top ten hold 8% to 9.5%. The sequence came from a man aged 55 to 70 with acute or convalescent COVID-19. The sample consisted of peripheral blood.

CDR3 nucleotides: TGTGCCAGCAGTCTCGCGGCGGGCCGGAATGAAAAACTGTTTTTT. It encodes CASSLAAGRNEKLFF. V is TRBV6-5 and J is TRBJ1-4; D is ambiguous. Deletions cut 5 bases from V and 5 bases from J, with 15 bases between. Germline CDR1 MNHEY, CDR2 SVGAGI. The CDR3 loop spans 15 amino acids.